This TCR beta chain appears in the sequencing data of a study of a mutant IDH1 vaccine in newly diagnosed glioma. Whole-study context: Each patient was administered eight vaccinations, scheduled in weeks 1, 3, 5, 7, 11, 15, 19 and 23. Patients got their first vaccination 4-6 weeks after radiotherapy alone, or with temozolomide cycles. Prior therapy was radiotherapy, temozolomide, or both; most received both.

The data were produced by immunoSEQ multiplex PCR, yet TCRdb's version contains in-frame clones alone and is incomplete. The table has approximately 50,000 clones, approximately 87% seen once. Time point described: week 23, last vaccination. The content of each vaccine dose was 300 ug of mutant IDH1 20-mer peptide, and topical imiquimod accompanied it. The V end lost 1 base, the J end lost 8 bases, and 17 bases lay between the germline ends. This CDR3 is built from 15 residues. The germline gives CDR1 KGHSH, CDR2 LQKENI. General study findings and limits: Changes to the top peripheral T cell clonotypes appeared unrelated to pseudoprogression.

As concerns this clone: Its cognate antigen is unknown.

The chain joins TRBV18 to TRBJ1-2, with no clear D. This sample comprised PBMCs, obtained from a glioma patient whose treatment included an IDH1 peptide vaccine. The source is a man aged 40-49 years with glioma. The chain's CDR3 is CASSPQDSWTNGYTF. For the CDR3, the DNA is TGTGCCAGCTCACCACAGGATTCGTGGACCAACGGCTACACCTTC. The complete variable domain, with remaining parts taken from reference TRBV18 and TRBJ1-2, reads NAGVMQNPRHLVRRRGQEARLRCSPMKGHSHVYWYRQLPEEGLKFMVYLQKENIIDESGMPKERFSAEFPKEGPSILRIQQVVRGDSAAYFCASSPQDSWTNGYTFGSGTRLTVV.